Given below is one TCR beta chain in context. Its antigen has not been determined. These data come from a study of monozygotic twins with inflammatory bowel disease (dated by TCRdb to the late 2010s). At the level of the whole study: A total of roughly 28 monozygotic twin pairs were included in the full study, comprising nine German pairs (four IBD-concordant, five IBD-discordant) and 19 IBD-discordant Danish pairs. Each individual had, on average, about 151 000 unique TCRalpha sequences and 181 000 unique TCRbeta sequences available for analysis. Within discordant pairs, disease-associated traits were sought mainly by comparing IBD patients with their genetically identical healthy co-twins.

From each donor, an approximately 2.3 ml peripheral blood sample was collected into PAXgene tubes and kept at -80 degrees C. Without T cell sorting, total RNA was isolated from whole blood using the PAXgene blood miRNA kit on an automated QIAcube. Peripheral blood from monozygotic twin pairs, either concordant or discordant for inflammatory bowel disease, underwent deep TCRalpha and TCRbeta repertoire profiling that used unique molecular barcoding. Smoking habits were recorded for all twin pairs, and individuals were classified as current, former or never smokers. The library came from 5' RACE. Preparation of each TCR library used about 4,000 ng of total RNA. cDNA was synthesized with SMARTScribe reverse transcriptase in eight separate reactions per sample. During cDNA synthesis, unique molecular identifiers containing a 6-nucleotide sample barcode were introduced by template switching. Amplification of TCRalpha and TCRbeta cDNA involved two nested PCRs of about 15 and 9 cycles, and each PCR was followed by bead purification. Before amplification, the cDNA was treated with uracil DNA-glycosylase and purified using the QIAquick PCR purification kit. In the second PCR, Illumina TruSeq-compatible adapters and sample-specific barcodes were added. TapeStation and Qubit were used to check library quality and concentration, and around 5.2 ng of each library went into the pool. Sequencing of the pooled libraries was done on an Illumina HiSeq2500 single-index Rapid Run using custom sequencing primers and 2 x 100 bp reads. The authors' analysis ran thus. MiGEC version 1.2.6 was used for UMI-based consensus assembly, which corrected PCR and sequencing errors. MiXCR version 2.1.1 was used to carry out V(D)J alignment, clonotype assembly and CDR3 extraction. To normalise gene usage, clonotype sharing and MAIT/NKT TCR abundance, the top 1000, 10 000 and 20 000 clonotypes in each sample were analysed. After downsampling to 27 000 UMIs, diversity was calculated as the inverse Simpson index using the vegan R package. Paired Mann-Whitney U tests on discordant twin pairs were used, with Benjamini-Hochberg multiple-testing correction. TCRdb reprocessed the reads and lists each CDR3 protein sequence as a single entry, with no DNA. TCRdb's processing, not the study's, gives the V and J calls here. The sample's clone listing holds more than 300,000 distinct CDR3 sequences. The ten top clones hold just over 2.5% of the sample.

Overall study outcomes, separate from this receptor: Repertoire similarity did not differ between concordant and discordant twins, possibly due to limited statistical power. Compared with healthy twins, IBD patients had fewer clonotypes in common with other individuals, a difference most pronounced in patients showing signs of disease activity. The results gave no support for a single strong signal or clonotype linked to IBD. IBD patients had lower TCRbeta repertoire diversity, measured by the inverse Simpson index, than their healthy co-twins. Because patients received different immunosuppressive treatments, the repertoires may have picked up extra background noise and variability between individuals. Different T cell subtypes could not be distinguished in the analysis.

Sequenced input: blood. This TCR came from a human donor with ulcerative colitis or Crohn's disease, or a healthy co-twin of an affected twin (not recorded which).

For the CDR3, the sequence is CASSPQDQETQYF. This chain joins TRBV18 to TRBJ2-5. The CDR3, cysteine through phenylalanine, is 13 amino acids long. DNA is not on record. CDR1 and CDR2 are drawn from the germline V gene: KGHSH, LQKENI.